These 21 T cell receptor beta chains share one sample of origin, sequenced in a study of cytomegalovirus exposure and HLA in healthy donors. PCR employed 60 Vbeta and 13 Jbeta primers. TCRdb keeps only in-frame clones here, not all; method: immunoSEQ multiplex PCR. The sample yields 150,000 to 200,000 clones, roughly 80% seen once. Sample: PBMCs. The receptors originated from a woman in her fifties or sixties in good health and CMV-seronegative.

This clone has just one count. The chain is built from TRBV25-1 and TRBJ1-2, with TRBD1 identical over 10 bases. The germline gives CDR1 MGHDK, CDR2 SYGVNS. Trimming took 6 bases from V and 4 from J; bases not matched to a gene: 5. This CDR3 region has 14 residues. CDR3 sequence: CASSPRDRGYGYTF. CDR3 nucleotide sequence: TGTGCCAGCAGCCCCCGGGACAGGGGCTATGGCTACACCTTC.

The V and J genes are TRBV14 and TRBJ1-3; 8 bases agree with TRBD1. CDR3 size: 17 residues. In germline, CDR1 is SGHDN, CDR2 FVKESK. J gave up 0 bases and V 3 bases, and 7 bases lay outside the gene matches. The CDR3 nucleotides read TGTGCCAGCAGCCACCGGACAGGGCCATCCTCTGGAAACACCATATATTTT. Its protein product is CASSHRTGPSSGNTIYF.

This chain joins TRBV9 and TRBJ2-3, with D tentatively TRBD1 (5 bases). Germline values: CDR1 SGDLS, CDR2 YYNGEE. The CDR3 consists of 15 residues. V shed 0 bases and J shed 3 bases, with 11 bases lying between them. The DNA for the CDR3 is TGTGCCAGCAGCGTAGGAGCAGGGCGGACAGATACGCAGTATTTT. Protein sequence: CASSVGAGRTDTQYF.

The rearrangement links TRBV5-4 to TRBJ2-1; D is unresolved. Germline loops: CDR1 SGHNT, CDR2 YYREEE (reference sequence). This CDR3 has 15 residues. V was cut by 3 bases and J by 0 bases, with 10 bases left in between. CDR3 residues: CASSSVRSSYNEQFF. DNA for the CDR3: TGTGCCAGCAGCTCCGTAAGGAGCTCCTACAATGAGCAGTTCTTC.

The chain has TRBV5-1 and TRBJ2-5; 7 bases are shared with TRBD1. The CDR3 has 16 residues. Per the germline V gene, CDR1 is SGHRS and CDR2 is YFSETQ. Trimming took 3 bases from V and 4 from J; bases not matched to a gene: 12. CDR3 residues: CASSSGDSPWGETQYF. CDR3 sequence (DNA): TGCGCCAGCAGCTCCGGGGACAGCCCCTGGGGAGAGACCCAGTACTTC.

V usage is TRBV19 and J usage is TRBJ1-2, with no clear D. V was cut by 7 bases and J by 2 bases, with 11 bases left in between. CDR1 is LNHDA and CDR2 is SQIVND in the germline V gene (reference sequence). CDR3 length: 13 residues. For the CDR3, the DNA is TGTGCCAGTAAAACTCACCTGAACTATGGCTACACCTTC. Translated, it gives CASKTHLNYGYTF.

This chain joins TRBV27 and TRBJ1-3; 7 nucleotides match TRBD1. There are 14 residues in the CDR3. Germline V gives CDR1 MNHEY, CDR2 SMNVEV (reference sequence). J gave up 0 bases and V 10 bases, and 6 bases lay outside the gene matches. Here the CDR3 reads CATMTGISGNTIYF. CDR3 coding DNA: TGTGCCACCATGACAGGGATCTCTGGAAACACCATATATTTT.

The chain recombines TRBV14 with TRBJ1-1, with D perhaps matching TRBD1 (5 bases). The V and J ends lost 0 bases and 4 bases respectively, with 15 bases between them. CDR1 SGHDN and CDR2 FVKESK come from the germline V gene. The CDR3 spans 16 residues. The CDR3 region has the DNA TGTGCCAGCAGCCAAGATTTTGCGGGGGGATCCACTGAAGCTTTCTTT. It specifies CASSQDFAGGSTEAFF.

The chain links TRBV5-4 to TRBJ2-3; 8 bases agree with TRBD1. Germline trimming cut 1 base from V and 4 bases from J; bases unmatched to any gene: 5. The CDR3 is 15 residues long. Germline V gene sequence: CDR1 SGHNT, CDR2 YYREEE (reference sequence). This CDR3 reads CASSLPSGGADTQYF. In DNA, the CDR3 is TGTGCCAGCAGCTTGCCGTCAGGGGGCGCAGATACGCAGTATTTT.

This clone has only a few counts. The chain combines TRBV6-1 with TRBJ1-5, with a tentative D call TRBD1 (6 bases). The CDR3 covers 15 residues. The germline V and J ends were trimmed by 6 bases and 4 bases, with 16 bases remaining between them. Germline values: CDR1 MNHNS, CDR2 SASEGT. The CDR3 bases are TGTGCCAGCAGATTCGACAGGACGACGAATCAGCCCCAGCATTTT. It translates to CASRFDRTTNQPQHF.

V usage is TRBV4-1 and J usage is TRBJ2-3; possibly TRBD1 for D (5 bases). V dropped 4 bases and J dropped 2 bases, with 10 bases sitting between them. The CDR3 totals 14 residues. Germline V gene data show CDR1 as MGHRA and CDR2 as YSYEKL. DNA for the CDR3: TGCGCCAGCAGCCCCGGACATGACACAGATACGCAGTATTTT. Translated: CASSPGHDTDTQYF.

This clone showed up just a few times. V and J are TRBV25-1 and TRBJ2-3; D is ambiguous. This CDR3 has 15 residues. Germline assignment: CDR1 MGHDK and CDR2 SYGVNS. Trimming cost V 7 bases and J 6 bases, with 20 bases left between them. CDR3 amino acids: CASTPSGHTADTQYF. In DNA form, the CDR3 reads TGTGCCAGCACCCCCTCTGGGCACACGGCGGATACGCAGTATTTT.

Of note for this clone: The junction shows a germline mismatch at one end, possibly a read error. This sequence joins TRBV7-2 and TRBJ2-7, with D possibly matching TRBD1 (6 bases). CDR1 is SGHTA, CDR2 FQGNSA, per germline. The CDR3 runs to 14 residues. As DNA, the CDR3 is TGTGCCAGCAGCTTCCCCGAGGGGACACCCATTGGGAACTTC. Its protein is CASSFPEGTPIGNF. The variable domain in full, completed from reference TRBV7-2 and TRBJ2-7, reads GAGVSQSPSNKVTEKGKDVELRCDPISGHTALYWYRQSLGQGLEFLIYFQGNSAPDKSGLPSDRFSAERTGGSVSTLTIQRTQQEDSAVYLCASSFPEGTPIGNFGPGTRLTVT.

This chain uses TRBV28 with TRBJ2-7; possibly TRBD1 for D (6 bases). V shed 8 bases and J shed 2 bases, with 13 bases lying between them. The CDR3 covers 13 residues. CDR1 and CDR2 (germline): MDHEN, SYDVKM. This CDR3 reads CASYQAGAYEQYF. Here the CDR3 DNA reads TGTGCCAGCTACCAGGCAGGGGCCTACGAGCAGTACTTC.

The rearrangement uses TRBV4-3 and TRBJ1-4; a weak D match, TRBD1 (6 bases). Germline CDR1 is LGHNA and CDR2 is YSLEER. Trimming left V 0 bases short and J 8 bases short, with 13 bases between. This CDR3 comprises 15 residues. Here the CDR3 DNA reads TGCGCCAGCAGCCAAGAGGGGGCGAGGGAGGAAAAACTGTTTTTT. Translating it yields CASSQEGAREEKLFF.

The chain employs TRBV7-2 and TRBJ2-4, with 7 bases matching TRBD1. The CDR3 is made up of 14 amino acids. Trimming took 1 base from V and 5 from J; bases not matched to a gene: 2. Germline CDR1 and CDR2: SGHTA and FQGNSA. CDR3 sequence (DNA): TGTGCCAGCAGCTTAGGTACAGGGGAAAACATTCAGTACTTC. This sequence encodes CASSLGTGENIQYF.

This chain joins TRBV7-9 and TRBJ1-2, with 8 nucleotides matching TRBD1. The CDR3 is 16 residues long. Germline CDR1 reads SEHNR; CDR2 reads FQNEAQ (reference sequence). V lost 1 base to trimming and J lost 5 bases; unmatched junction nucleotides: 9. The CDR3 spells CASSLDGTGRFYGYTF. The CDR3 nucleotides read TGTGCCAGCAGCTTAGATGGGACAGGCCGTTTTTATGGCTACACCTTC.

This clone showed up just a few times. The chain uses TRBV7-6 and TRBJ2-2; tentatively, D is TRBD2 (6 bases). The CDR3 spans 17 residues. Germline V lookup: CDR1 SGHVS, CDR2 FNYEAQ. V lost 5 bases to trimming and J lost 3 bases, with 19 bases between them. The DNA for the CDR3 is TGTGCCAGCAGCCAGCTCTTGACTAGTTTCGACACCGGGGAGCTGTTTTTT. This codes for CASSQLLTSFDTGELFF.

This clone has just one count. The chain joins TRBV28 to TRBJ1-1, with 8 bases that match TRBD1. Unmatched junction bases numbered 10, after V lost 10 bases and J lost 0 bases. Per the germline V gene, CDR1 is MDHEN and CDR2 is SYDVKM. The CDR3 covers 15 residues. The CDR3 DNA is TGTGCCATACAGGGGGAAACCTATATGAACACTGAAGCTTTCTTT. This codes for CAIQGETYMNTEAFF. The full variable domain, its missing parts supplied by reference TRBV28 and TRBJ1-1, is DVKVTQSSRYLVKRTGEKVFLECVQDMDHENMFWYRQDPGLGLRLIYFSYDVKMKEKGDIPEGYSVSREKKERFSLILESASTNQTSMYLCAIQGETYMNTEAFFGQGTRLTVV.

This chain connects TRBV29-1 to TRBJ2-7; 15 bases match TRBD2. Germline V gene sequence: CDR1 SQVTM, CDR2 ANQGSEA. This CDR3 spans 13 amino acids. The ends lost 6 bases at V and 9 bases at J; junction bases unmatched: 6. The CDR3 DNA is TGCAGCGTGACAGGACTAGCGGGAGGGAGGCAGTACTTC. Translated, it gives CSVTGLAGGRQYF.

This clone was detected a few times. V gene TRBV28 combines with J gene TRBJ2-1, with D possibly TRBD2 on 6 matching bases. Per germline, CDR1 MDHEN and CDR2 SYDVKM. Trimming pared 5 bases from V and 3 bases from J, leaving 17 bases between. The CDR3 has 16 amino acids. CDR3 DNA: TGTGCCAGCAGTGACCGGGGGAAGCGGATCTACAATGAGCAGTTCTTC. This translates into CASSDRGKRIYNEQFF.